Sequencing of this TCR beta chain was carried out in a study of cytomegalovirus exposure and HLA in healthy donors. Whole-study results and caveats: Earlier analysis yielded a pattern in which most TCR beta V segments were productive about 90% or about 30% of the time.

The CDR3 totals 16 residues. Unmatched junction bases numbered 6, after V lost 2 bases and J lost 1 base. CDR1 is MGHDK and CDR2 is SYGVNS in the germline V gene. About this clone itself: Its antigen is not identified.

It was with 60 Vbeta and 13 Jbeta primers that the PCR ran. Sequencing was performed with immunoSEQ multiplex PCR; in TCRdb, only in-frame clones are kept and a portion is missing. This repertoire shows around 140,000 clones, 75% found once; its top ten account for about 7%. This rearrangement joins TRBV25-1 to TRBJ2-3; 7 positions match TRBD2. The specimen sequenced was PBMCs. This TCR came from a man aged 25-45 years in good health and CMV-seronegative. The DNA for the CDR3 is TGTGCCAGCAGTGAACTGAGCGGGGCACGCACAGATACGCAGTATTTT. It is translated as CASSELSGARTDTQYF.